This record covers a single T cell receptor beta chain. Its antigen is as yet unknown. These data are taken from a study of cytomegalovirus exposure and HLA in healthy donors. Study context: Earlier results showed 90 million to 120 million unique TCR beta sequences derived from approximately 180 million T cells. General study findings and limits: Some TCR beta chains (more than 150 of them) were listed as cytomegalovirus-associated.

The CDR3 spans 15 residues. CDR1 and CDR2 from the germline V gene are MDHEN and SYDVKM. Deletions cut 2 bases from V and 2 bases from J, with 12 bases between. The PCR was carried out with 60 Vbeta primers and 13 Jbeta primers. Sequencing was performed with immunoSEQ multiplex PCR; in TCRdb, only in-frame clones are kept and a portion is missing. This repertoire shows approximately 95,000 clones, about four fifths found once; its top ten account for under 5.5%. The sequence was obtained from a woman in her 70s in good health and CMV-seropositive. The chain carries TRBV28 and TRBJ1-2; D perhaps matches TRBD1 (6 bases). The sequencing input was PBMCs. The CDR3 spells CASSLEGGPNYGYTF. For the CDR3, the DNA is TGTGCCAGCAGTTTAGAAGGGGGACCAAACTATGGCTACACCTTC.